This T cell receptor (beta chain) emerged from a study of T cell responses to AZD1222 COVID-19 vaccine. This table comes from immunoSEQ multiplex PCR, and its TCRdb copy is limited to in-frame clones, with some not included. The sample has 95,000 to 110,000 clones; around nine tenths are singletons. Comments on this clone: The antigen is not known.

In germline, CDR1 is SGHNT, CDR2 YYREEE (reference sequence). Trimming took off 6 bases at V and 2 bases at J, with 11 bases between the two ends. The CDR3 runs 13 residues. Study-wide findings and caveats: Rises in breadth and depth of Spike-specific TCRs came after two AZD1222 doses. Seropositive status at baseline applied to only a handful of AZD1222 recipients. Donors in the cohort were predominantly white British and more often female, and clonal diversity was possibly underestimated. Researchers took repertoire samples only after the peak T cell response had come.

Sequenced material: peripheral blood, taken 28 days after the second dose of the MenACWY control vaccine. The sequence was collected from an adult who received the MenACWY meningococcal vaccine as a control. This chain connects TRBV5-4 to TRBJ2-5; tentative D call: TRBD2 (5 bases). The chain's CDR3 is CASIRTEQETQYF. Here the CDR3 DNA reads TGTGCCAGCATAAGGACTGAACAAGAGACCCAGTACTTC.